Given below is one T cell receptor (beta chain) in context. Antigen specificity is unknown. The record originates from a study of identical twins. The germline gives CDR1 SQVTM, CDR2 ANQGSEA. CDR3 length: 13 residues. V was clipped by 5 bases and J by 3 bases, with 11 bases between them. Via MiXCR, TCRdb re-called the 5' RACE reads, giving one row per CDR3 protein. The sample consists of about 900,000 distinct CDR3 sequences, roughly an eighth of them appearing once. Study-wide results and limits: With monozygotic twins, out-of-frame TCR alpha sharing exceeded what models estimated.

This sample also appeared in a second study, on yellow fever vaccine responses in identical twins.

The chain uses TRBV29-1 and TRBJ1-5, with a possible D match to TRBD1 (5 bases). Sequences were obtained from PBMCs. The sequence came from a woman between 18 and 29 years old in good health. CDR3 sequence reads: CSVKGEVNQPQHF. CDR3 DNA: TGCAGCGTTAAAGGGGAGGTCAATCAGCCCCAGCATTTT.